Given below is one T cell receptor (beta chain) in context. Its matching antigen is unknown. These data belong to a study of cytomegalovirus exposure and HLA in healthy donors. The study, taken as a whole, reports: No immune exposure information besides CMV serostatus was available.

Use of 60 Vbeta and 13 Jbeta primers characterized the PCR. This table comes from immunoSEQ multiplex PCR, and its TCRdb copy is limited to in-frame clones, with some not included. The sample yields 250,000 or so clones, 92% seen once. Germline CDR1 and CDR2: KGHSH and LQKENI. This CDR3 is 18 amino acids long. Trimming removed 3 bases from V and 5 bases from J; junction bases left unmatched: 14. The rearrangement links TRBV18 to TRBJ2-3; 10 bases are a match to TRBD2. The sequence was collected from a girl aged 2 to 9 in good health and CMV-seronegative. The sequencing input was PBMCs. In DNA form, the CDR3 reads TGTGCCAGCTCACCGCTATCGGGCCTAGCGGGGGTGAGAGATACGCAGTATTTT. This gives the protein CASSPLSGLAGVRDTQYF.